Listed here is a single T cell receptor beta chain. Antigen: not known. Sequencing used immunoSEQ multiplex PCR; TCRdb keeps in-frame clones, though not all of them. The sample holds about 72,000 clones; approximately 89% are singletons and the top ten take 11%. Autoimmune disease history or systemic immunosuppression disqualified patients. The data belong to a study of OX40 agonist ivuxolimab in advanced cancers. On the study more broadly: The diagnoses of dose-escalation patients were hepatocellular carcinoma, melanoma, renal cell or head and neck cancer. Earlier anti-PD-1, anti-PD-L1 or anti-CTLA-4 therapy was permitted; about 39% had received some.

Study conclusions and caveats: Within 6 weeks, CD4+ and CD8+ blood T cells expanded clonally at 0.1 to 3.0 mg/kg.

Trimming took 2 bases from V and 0 from J, leaving 16 bases between them. CDR1 and CDR2 from the germline V gene are MGHDK and SYGVNS. The CDR3 spans 17 residues. The clonotype originates from an adult with an advanced solid tumor such as melanoma, head and neck, liver or kidney cancer. The material was CD4+ or CD8+ T cells sorted from blood, obtained in a trial of the OX40 agonist ivuxolimab. The rearrangement links TRBV25-1 to TRBJ1-1; D not certain. The CDR3 nucleotides are TGTGCCAGCAGTGAAAGACTTCGGATAGGGCTGAACACTGAAGCTTTCTTT. Protein: CASSERLRIGLNTEAFF.